This T cell receptor (beta chain) was captured by sequencing in a study of vaccination effects on CD4 cells after COVID-19. Of note for this clone: Antigen: not known.

V was clipped by 3 bases and J by 7 bases, with 11 bases between them. The CDR3 is 13 amino acids. The germline CDR1 and CDR2 sequences are SGHRS and YFSETQ. Antigen-specific CD4+ T cells were expanded with viral peptide pools in the ViraFEST assay before sequencing. Subsequent to 10 days of culture, CD4+ T cells were isolated. Two doses of BNT162b2 or mRNA-1273 vaccine were administered to participants. Overall study results and limits: Clones from infection and from vaccination both contracted markedly late after vaccination. In vaccinees who were healthy, merely 1 out of 255 vaccine-induced clones cross-reacted with common cold coronaviruses.

Using immunoSEQ multiplex PCR, the repertoire was profiled, and TCRdb retains in-frame clones only, with some absent. The sample gives tens of thousands of clones, around 73% of which show up once; roughly 1.2% is in the top ten. Sequenced material: CD4+ T cells from PBMCs cultured with HCoV-229E spike peptides, taken after COVID-19 vaccination. J is TRBJ2-1 and V is TRBV5-1; D tentatively reads TRBD1 or TRBD2 (5 bases each). This TCR derives from a human donor who received a COVID-19 vaccine. The DNA of the CDR3 is TGCGCCAGCAGCTCACTGGGACGGAATGAGCAGTTCTTC. It yields the protein CASSSLGRNEQFF.